This TCR beta chain was identified in a study of T cell clonotyping in hematopoietic cell transplantation. The germline V gene encodes CDR1 SGHRS and CDR2 YFSETQ. V lost 4 bases and J lost 7; bases outside the gene matches: 9. This CDR3 has 14 residues. Regarding the study as a whole: Recipient TCR diversity dropped after transplant; expanded clonotypes rose from day 30 to 180. CD4 and CD8 repertoire contributions could not be separated without sorting.

A word on this clone: Its antigen is not identified.

The table came from immunoSEQ multiplex PCR; TCRdb's copy has only in-frame clones and leaves some out. This repertoire shows approximately 75,000 clones, approximately 94% found once; its top ten account for 1.6%. The specimen sequenced was peripheral blood mononuclear cells. J is TRBJ2-3 and V is TRBV5-1; 7 nucleotides line up with TRBD1. This sequence originates from a man aged 50-59 years in good health. Some clones in this sample may be carry-over from other donors' samples. The CDR3 sequence is CASSPGTASNTQYF. The DNA of the CDR3 is TGCGCCAGCAGCCCAGGGACAGCGTCTAATACGCAGTATTTT.